This T cell receptor (beta chain) was identified during a study of PD-L1 blockade in urothelial cancer. The wider study: Treatment start was followed by blood analysis at 3 weeks (second dose) and again at 6 weeks. Study-wide results and caveats: Better survival was predicted by below-median pretreatment blood TCR clonality.

Points on this clone: The antigen is undetermined.

Patient sample counts ranged from 1 to 8, pretreatment and on-treatment. CDR3 length equals 16 residues. Trimming cost V 7 bases and J 2 bases, with 19 bases left between them. Germline V gene data show CDR1 as MDHEN and CDR2 as SYDVKM. Into every PCR, synthetic TCR analog templates were spiked. The method was immunoSEQ multiplex PCR; TCRdb's version includes in-frame clones alone and lacks a portion of them. Altogether some 53,000 clones are present, approximately 80% being singletons, with the ten largest covering approximately 3.3%. The sequence was obtained from a man between 65 and 85 years old with urothelial cancer. The specimen was PBMCs, collected around atezolizumab (anti-PD-L1) treatment. This rearrangement joins TRBV28 to TRBJ2-3, with D possibly being TRBD2 (6 bases). The CDR3 nucleotides are TGTGCCAGCAACACCCAGGGTCGGGGGATCACAGATACGCAGTATTTT. This encodes CASNTQGRGITDTQYF.